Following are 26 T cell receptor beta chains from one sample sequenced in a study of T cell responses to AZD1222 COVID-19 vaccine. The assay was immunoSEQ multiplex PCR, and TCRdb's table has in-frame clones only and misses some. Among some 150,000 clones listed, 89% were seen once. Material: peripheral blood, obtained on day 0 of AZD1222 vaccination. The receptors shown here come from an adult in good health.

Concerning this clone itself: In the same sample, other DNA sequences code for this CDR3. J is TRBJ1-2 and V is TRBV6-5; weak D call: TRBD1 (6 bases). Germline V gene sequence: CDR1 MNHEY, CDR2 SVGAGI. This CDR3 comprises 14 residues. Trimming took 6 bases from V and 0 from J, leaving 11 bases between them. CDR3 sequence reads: CASSKTGANYGYTF. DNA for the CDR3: TGTGCCAGCAGCAAGACAGGCGCTAACTATGGCTACACCTTC.

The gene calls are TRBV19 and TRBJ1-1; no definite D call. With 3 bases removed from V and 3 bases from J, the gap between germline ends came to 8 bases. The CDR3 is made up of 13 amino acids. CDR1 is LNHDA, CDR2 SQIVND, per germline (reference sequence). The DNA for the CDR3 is TGTGCCAGTAGTATGGTTTATTACACTGAAGCTTTCTTT. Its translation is CASSMVYYTEAFF.

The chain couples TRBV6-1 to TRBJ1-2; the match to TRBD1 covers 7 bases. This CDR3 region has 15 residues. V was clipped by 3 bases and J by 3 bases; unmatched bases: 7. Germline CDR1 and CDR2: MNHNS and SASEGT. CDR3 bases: TGTGCCAGCAGTGACACGCCCGGGACAGACTATGGCTACACCTTC. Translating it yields CASSDTPGTDYGYTF.

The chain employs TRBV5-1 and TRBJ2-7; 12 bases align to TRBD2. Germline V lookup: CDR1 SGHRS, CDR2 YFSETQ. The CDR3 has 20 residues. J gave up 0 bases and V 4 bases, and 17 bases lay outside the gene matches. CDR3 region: CASSPNPGLAGSVNSYEQYF. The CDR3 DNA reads TGCGCCAGCAGCCCCAATCCAGGACTAGCGGGATCCGTCAACTCCTACGAGCAGTACTTC.

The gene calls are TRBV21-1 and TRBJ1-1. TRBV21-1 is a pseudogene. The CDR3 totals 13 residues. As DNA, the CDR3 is TGTGCCAGCAGCAAAGAAAAGGTCGGCGAAGCTTTCTTT. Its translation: CASSKEKVGEAFF.

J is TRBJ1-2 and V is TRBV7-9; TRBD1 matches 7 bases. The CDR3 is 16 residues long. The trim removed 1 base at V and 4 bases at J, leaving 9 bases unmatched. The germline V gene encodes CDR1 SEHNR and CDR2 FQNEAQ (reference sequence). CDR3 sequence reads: CASSLVVAGQLYGYTF. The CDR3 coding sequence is TGTGCCAGCAGCTTAGTGGTGGCGGGACAGCTCTATGGCTACACCTTC.

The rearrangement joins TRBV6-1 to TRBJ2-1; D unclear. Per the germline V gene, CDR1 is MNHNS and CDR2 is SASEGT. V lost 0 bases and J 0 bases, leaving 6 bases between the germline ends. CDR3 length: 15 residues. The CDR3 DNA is TGTGCCAGCAGTGAAGCCCTCGGCTCCTACAATGAGCAGTTCTTC. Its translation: CASSEALGSYNEQFF.

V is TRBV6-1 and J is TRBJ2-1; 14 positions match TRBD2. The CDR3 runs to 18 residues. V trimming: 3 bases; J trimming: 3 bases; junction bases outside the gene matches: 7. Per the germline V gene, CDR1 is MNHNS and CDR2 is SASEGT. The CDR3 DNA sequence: TGTGCCAGCAGTGAGGGACTAGCGGGAGTTCTTGTCTACAATGAGCAGTTCTTC. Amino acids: CASSEGLAGVLVYNEQFF.

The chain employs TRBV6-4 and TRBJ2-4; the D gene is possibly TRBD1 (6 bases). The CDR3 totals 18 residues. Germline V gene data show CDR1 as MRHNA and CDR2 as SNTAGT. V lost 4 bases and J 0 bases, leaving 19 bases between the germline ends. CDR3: CASSASRQALLAKNIQYF. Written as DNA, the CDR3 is TGTGCCAGCAGTGCCTCCCGACAGGCGTTACTAGCCAAAAACATTCAGTACTTC.

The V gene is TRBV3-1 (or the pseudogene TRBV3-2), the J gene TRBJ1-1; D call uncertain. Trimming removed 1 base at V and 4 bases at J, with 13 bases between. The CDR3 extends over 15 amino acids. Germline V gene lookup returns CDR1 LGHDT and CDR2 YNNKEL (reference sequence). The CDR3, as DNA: TGTGCCAGCAGCCAAGGAATTTCCGGGTTCACTGAAGCTTTCTTT. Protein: CASSQGISGFTEAFF.

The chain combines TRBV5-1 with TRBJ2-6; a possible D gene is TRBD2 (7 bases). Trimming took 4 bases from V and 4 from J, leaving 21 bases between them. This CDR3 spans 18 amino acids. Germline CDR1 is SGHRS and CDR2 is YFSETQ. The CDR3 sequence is CASSQRDTIRTGANVLTF. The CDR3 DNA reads TGCGCCAGCAGCCAGCGGGACACCATCCGAACAGGGGCCAACGTCCTGACTTTC.

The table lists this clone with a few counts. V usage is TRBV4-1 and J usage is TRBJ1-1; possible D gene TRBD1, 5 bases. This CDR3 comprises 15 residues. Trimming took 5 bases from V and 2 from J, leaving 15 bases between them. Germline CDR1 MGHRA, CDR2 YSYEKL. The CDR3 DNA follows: TGCGCCAGCAGCTCCCATACGGGGGTCAACACTGAAGCTTTCTTT. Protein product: CASSSHTGVNTEAFF.

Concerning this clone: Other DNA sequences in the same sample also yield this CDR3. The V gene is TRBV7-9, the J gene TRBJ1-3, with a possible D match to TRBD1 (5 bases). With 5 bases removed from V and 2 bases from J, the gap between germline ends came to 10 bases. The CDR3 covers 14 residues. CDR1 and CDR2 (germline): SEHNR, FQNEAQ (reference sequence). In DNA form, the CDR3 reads TGTGCCAGCAGCCTGCAGGGAGCTGGAAACACCATATATTTT. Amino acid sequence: CASSLQGAGNTIYF.

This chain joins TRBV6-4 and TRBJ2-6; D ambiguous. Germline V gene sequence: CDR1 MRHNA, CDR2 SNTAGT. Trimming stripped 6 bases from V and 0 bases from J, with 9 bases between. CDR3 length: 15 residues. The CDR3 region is CASSASISGANVLTF. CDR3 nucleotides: TGTGCCAGCAGCGCGTCCATCTCTGGGGCCAACGTCCTGACTTTC.

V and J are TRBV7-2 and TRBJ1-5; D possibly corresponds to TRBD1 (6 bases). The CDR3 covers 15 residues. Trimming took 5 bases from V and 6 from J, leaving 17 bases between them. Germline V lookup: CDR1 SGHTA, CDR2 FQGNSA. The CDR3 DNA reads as TGTGCCAGCAGCCCAACACAGGGAGAGGGTCAGCCCCAGCATTTT. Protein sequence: CASSPTQGEGQPQHF.

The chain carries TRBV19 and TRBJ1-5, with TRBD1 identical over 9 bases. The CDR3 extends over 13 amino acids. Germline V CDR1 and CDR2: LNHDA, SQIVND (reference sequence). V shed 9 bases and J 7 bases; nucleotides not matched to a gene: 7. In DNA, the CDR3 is TGTGCCAGCGGACAGGGGTTTGGACAGCCCCAGCATTTT. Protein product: CASGQGFGQPQHF.

The CDR3 DNA reads TGTGCCAGCAGCCAGGGACAGGGGGCTTATAATGGCTACACCTTC. Translated, it gives CASSQGQGAYNGYTF. V and J are TRBV7-9 and TRBJ1-2, with 12 bases matching TRBD1. This CDR3 region has 15 residues. The germline CDR1 and CDR2 sequences are SEHNR and FQNEAQ (reference sequence). With V trimmed by 5 bases and J by 6 bases, 7 bases remained unmatched.

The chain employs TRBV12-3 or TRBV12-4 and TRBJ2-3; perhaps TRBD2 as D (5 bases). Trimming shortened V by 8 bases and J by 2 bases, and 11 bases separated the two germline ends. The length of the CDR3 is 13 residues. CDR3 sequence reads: CASSSPITDTQYF. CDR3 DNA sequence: TGTGCCAGCTCTAGCCCGATCACAGATACGCAGTATTTT.

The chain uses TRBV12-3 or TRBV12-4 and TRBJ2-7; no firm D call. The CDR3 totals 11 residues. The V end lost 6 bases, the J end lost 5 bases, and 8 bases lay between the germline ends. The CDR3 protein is CASSSHHEQYF. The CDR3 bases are TGTGCCAGCAGCTCACACCACGAGCAGTACTTC.

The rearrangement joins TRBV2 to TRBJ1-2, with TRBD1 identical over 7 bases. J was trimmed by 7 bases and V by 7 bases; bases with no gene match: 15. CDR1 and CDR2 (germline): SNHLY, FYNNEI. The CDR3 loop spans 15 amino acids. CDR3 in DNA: TGTGCCAGCATCACTTTCTCGGACAGGTCCCGTGGCTACACCTTC. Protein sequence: CASITFSDRSRGYTF.

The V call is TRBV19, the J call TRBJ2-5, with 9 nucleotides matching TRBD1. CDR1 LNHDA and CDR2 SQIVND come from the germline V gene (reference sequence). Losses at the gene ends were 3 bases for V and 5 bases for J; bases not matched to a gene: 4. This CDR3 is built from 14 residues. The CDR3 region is CASSITGGKETQYF. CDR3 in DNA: TGTGCCAGTAGTATCACAGGGGGCAAGGAGACCCAGTACTTC. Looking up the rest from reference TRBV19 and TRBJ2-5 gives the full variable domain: DGGITQSPKYLFRKEGQNVTLSCEQNLNHDAMYWYRQDPGQGLRLIYYSQIVNDFQKGDIAEGYSVSREKKESFPLTVTSAQKNPTAFYLCASSITGGKETQYFGPGTRLLVL.

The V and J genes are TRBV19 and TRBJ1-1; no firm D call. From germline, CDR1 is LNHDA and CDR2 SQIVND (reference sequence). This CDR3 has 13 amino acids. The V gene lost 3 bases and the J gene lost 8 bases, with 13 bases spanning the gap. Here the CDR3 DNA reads TGTGCCAGTAGTATGCTAAGGCCGAGAGAAGCTTTCTTT. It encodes CASSMLRPREAFF.

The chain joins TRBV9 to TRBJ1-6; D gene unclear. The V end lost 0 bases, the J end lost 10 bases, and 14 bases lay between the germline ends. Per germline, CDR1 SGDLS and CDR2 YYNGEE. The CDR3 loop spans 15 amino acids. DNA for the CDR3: TGTGCCAGCAGCGTAGTGGAGGGATTTGGATCACCCCTCCACTTT. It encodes CASSVVEGFGSPLHF.

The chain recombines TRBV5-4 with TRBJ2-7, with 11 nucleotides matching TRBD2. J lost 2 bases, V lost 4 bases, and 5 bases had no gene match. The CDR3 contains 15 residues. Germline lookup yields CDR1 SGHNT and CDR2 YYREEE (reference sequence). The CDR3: CASSVAGGGTYEQYF. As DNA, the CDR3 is TGTGCCAGCAGCGTAGCGGGGGGGGGCACCTACGAGCAGTACTTC. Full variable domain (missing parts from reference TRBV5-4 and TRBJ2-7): ETGVTQSPTHLIKTRGQQVTLRCSSQSGHNTVSWYQQALGQGPQFIFQYYREEENGRGNFPPRFSGLQFPNYSSELNVNALELDDSALYLCASSVAGGGTYEQYFGPGTRLTVT.

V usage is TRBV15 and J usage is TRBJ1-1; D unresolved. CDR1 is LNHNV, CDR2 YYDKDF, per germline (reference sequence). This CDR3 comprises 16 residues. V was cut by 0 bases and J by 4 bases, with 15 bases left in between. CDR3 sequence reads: CATSRELRLRGTEAFF. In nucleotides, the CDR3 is TGTGCCACCAGCAGAGAGTTGAGACTTCGTGGCACTGAAGCTTTCTTT.

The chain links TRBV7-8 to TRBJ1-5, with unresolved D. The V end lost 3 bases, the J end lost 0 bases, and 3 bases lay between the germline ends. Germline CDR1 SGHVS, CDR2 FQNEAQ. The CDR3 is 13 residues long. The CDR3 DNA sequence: TGTGCCAGCAGCTTTAATAGCAATCAGCCCCAGCATTTT. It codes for CASSFNSNQPQHF.